The T cell receptor (beta chain) under discussion was sequenced for a study of pediatric ulcerative colitis. The length of the CDR3 is 16 residues. V gave up 1 base and J gave up 5 bases; unmatched junction bases: 4. Germline lookup yields CDR1 SGHTA and CDR2 FQGTGA. Method: immunoSEQ multiplex PCR; TCRdb's copy keeps in-frame clones and lacks some. The sample holds 10,000 to 15,000 clones, roughly three quarters seen once. Rectal tissue came from one to two pinch biopsies taken at colonoscopy. The chain joins TRBV7-3 to TRBJ1-5, with TRBD1 matching over 11 bases. This TCR was sampled from a boy younger than 18 who was a control in a study of pediatric ulcerative colitis. Input material: gut tissue. The DNA for the CDR3 is TGTGCCAGCAGCTTAATAAGGGGACAGGGGGATCAGCCCCAGCATTTT. It is translated as CASSLIRGQGDQPQHF.